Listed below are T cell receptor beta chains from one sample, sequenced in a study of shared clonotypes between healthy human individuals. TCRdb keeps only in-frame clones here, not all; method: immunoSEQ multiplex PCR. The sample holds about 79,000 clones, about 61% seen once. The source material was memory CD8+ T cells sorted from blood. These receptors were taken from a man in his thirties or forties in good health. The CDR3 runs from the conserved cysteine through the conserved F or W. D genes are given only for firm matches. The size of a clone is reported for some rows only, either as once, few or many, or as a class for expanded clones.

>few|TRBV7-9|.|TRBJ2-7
TGTGCCAGCAGCAGCCAAATCGACGCCACCTACGAGCAGTACTTC
CASSSQIDATYEQYF
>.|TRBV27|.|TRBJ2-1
TGTGCCAGCAAGCAGAGCCCAGGTGAGCAGTTCTTC
CASKQSPGEQFF
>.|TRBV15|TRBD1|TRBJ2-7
TGTGCCACCAGCAGAGATCTGACAGGGGTCTACGAGCAGTACTTC
CATSRDLTGVYEQYF
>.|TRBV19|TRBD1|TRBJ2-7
TGTGCCAGTAGCCACAGGGGTGGGAACGAGCAGTACTTC
CASSHRGGNEQYF
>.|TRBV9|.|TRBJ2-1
TGTGCCAGCAGCGTCAGCGGTTATAGCTCCTACAATGAGCAGTTCTTC
CASSVSGYSSYNEQFF
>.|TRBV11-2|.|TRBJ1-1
TGTGCCAGCAGCCTAGGGGGTGAAGCTTTCTTT
CASSLGGEAFF
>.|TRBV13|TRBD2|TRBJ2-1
TGTGCCAGCAGCTTCCCCTCCGGGGGGACCATCAATGAGCAGTTCTTC
CASSFPSGGTINEQFF
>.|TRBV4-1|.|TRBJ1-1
TGCGCCAGCAGCCAAGAAGGCAGGGGAATAGCTTTCTTT
CASSQEGRGIAFF
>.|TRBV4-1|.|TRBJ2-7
TGCGCCAGCAGCCAAGAGCAGGGGTTTGGCGAGCAGTACTTC
CASSQEQGFGEQYF
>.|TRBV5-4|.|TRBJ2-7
TGTGCCAGCAGCAACGCCGGAGGCAGTACCTACGAGCAGTACTTC
CASSNAGGSTYEQYF
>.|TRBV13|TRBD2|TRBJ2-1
TGTGCCAGCAGCCCCCGCGGTTTAGCGGGAGATGTTAATGAGCAGTTCTTC
CASSPRGLAGDVNEQFF
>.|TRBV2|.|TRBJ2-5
TGTGCCAGCAGTGAACCCACCCTCCTAGAGACCCAGTACTTC
CASSEPTLLETQYF
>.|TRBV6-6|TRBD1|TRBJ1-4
TGTGCCAGCAAAACACAGGGGGAGGCTAATGAAAAACTGTTTTTT
CASKTQGEANEKLFF
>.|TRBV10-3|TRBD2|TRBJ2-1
TGTGCCATCAGTGGGGAGGGCAATGAGCAGTTCTTC
CAISGEGNEQFF
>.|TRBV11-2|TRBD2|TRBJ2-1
TGTGCCAGCAGCTTATTCGCCGGACTAGCGGGAGCCATCTACAATGAGCAGTTCTTC
CASSLFAGLAGAIYNEQFF
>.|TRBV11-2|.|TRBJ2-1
TGTGCCAGCAGCTTAACGGCGGCCAATGAGCAGTTCTTC
CASSLTAANEQFF
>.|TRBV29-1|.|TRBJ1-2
TGCAGCGTTGAAGATCATCTGGGTAACTATGGCTACACCTTC
CSVEDHLGNYGYTF
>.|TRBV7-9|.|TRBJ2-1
TGTGCCAGCAGCTTAGTTTGGCGAGAGCAGTTCTTC
CASSLVWREQFF
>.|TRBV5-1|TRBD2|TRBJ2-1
TGCGCCAGCATGGATCCGGGAGGGGACAATGAGCAGTTCTTC
CASMDPGGDNEQFF
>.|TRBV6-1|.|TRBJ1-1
TGTGCCAGCAGCAGGGGACTCGAAGCTTTCTTT
CASSRGLEAFF
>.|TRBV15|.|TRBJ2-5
TGTGCCACCAGCAGAAGGGACGCCCAAGAGACCCAGTACTTC
CATSRRDAQETQYF
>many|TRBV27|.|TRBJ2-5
TGTGCCAGCAGTACGATTCTCCAACGGGAGACCCAGTACTTC
CASSTILQRETQYF
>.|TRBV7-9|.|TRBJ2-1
TGTGCCAGCAGCTTAGAGGGAATTTCGAATGAGCAGTTCTTC
CASSLEGISNEQFF
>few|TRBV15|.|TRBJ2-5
TGTGCCACCCGTGGCTCCGTCGAGGTGACCCAGTACTTC
CATRGSVEVTQYF
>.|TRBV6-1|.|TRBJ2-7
TGTGCCAGCAGTGAAGCCGACTGGAGGGCTGGATACGAGCAGTACTTC
CASSEADWRAGYEQYF
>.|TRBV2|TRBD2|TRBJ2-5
TGTGCCAGCAGTGAGTACCCCTTACTAGCGGGAGTGGGATTATACCAAGAGACCCAGTACTTC
CASSEYPLLAGVGLYQETQYF
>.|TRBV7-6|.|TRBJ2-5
TGTGCCAGCAGCCCATGGGGAGCCGGCAGGGAGAGGGAGACCCAGTACTTC
CASSPWGAGRERETQYF
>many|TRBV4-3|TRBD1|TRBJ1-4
TGCGCCAGCAGCCAAGAGGGGCCGGGACAGGGGAATGAAAAACTGTTTTTT
CASSQEGPGQGNEKLFF
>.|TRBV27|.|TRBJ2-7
TGTGCCAGCAGTTTATTCTCCCCCATCACAGGTGGTGAGCAGTACTTC
CASSLFSPITGGEQYF
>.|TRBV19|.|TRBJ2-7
TGTGCCAGTAGTATAGAGGGGGGAGCCTACGAGCAGTACTTC
CASSIEGGAYEQYF
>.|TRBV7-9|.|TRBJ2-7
TGTGCCAGCAGCGGGACGGACAGACGCGAGCAGTACTTC
CASSGTDRREQYF
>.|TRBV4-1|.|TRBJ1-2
TGCGCCAGCAGAAGCCAGGGCCGTAACTATGGCTACACCTTC
CASRSQGRNYGYTF
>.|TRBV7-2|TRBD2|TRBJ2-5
TGTGCCAGTGCCGGGGGTGGGCTAGCGGGAAACGCGCAAGAGACCCAGTACTTC
CASAGGGLAGNAQETQYF
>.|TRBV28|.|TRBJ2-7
TGTGCCAGCAGTCCCCACTACGAGCAGTACTTC
CASSPHYEQYF
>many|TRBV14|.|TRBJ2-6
TGTGCCAGCAGCCTGGGACTTCCTAGCTCTGGGGCCAACGTCCTGACTTTC
CASSLGLPSSGANVLTF
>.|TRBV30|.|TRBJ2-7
TGTGCCTGGAGTGTACCGGGGGCCCCGTACGAGCAGTACTTC
CAWSVPGAPYEQYF
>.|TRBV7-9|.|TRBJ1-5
TGTGCCAGCAGCTCCATAGCCCCCAATCAGCCCCAGCATTTT
CASSSIAPNQPQHF
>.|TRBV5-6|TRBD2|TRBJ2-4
TGTGCCAGCAACCGACTAGCGGATAAAAACATTCAGTACTTC
CASNRLADKNIQYF
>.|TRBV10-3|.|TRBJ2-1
TGTGCCATAACAACAGGGAATTTGGTGTCCGGCAATGAGCAGTTCTTC
CAITTGNLVSGNEQFF
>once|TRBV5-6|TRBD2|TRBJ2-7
TGTGCCAGCAGCCTAAGCGGGGCCGCCTACGAGCAGTACTTC
CASSLSGAAYEQYF
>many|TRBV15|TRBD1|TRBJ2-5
TGTGCCACCAGCAGAAAGAGACAGGGCTGGGAGACCCAGTACTTC
CATSRKRQGWETQYF
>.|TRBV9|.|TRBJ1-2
TGTGCCAGCAGCACCGGGGTGGGCCTCGGCTATGGCTACACCTTC
CASSTGVGLGYGYTF
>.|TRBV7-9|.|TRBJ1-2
TGTGCCAGCAGCCACCTGGGCCTAGAGGCTAACTATGGCTACACCTTC
CASSHLGLEANYGYTF
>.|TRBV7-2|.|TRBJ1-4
TGTGCCAGCAGCCTTTCGGACACCCGTTTGGGAAAACTGTTTTTT
CASSLSDTRLGKLFF
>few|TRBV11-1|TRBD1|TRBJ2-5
TGTGCCAGCAGCTTACGGACAGGGGAGAACCAAGAGACCCAGTACTTC
CASSLRTGENQETQYF
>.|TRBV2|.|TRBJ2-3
TGTGCCAGCAGCGGGGTAGCATTAGATACGCAGTATTTT
CASSGVALDTQYF
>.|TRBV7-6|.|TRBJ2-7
TGTGCCAGCAGCTTAGCGGAAAGGTACGAGCAGTACTTC
CASSLAERYEQYF
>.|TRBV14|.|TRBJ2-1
TGTGCCAGCAGCCAAGGGGGCGTTGAGCAGTTCTTC
CASSQGGVEQFF